These T cell receptor beta chains were read from a single sample in a study of blood T cell repertoires in COVID-19. Using immunoSEQ multiplex PCR, the repertoire was profiled, and TCRdb retains in-frame clones only, with some absent. The table has 85,000 to 120,000 clones, more than 90% seen once; the top ten hold more than 1.5%. The sequencing sample was made of peripheral blood. Receptors were obtained from a woman aged 45-65 years with COVID-19, enrolled during active disease. Each CDR3 is given with its conserved first and last residue. Each record gives: J gene, D gene, CDR3 length, clone size, V gene, CDR3 DNA, CDR3 protein. The D gene is left open where the match is weak. The size of a clone is reported for some rows only, either as once, few or many, or as a class for expanded clones.

>TRBJ2-2|TRBD1|15|-|TRBV24-1
TGTGCCACCCGAGCGGGACAGGGAAGCACCGGGGAGCTGTTTTTT
CATRAGQGSTGELFF
>TRBJ1-3|-|13|-|TRBV21-1
TGTGCCAGCAGCATCCCGGGAAGAAACACCATATATTTT
CASSIPGRNTIYF
>TRBJ2-2|-|15|-|TRBV9
TGTGCCAGCAGCGTTTCCGATCGCGCTGCCGGGGAGCTGTTTTTT
CASSVSDRAAGELFF
>TRBJ1-2|-|14|-|TRBV6-5
TGTGCCAGCAGCTTGGGGGAGGGTAACTATGGCTACACCTTC
CASSLGEGNYGYTF
>TRBJ1-1|TRBD1|14|-|TRBV6-5
TGTGCCAGCAGACCCGCGACAGGGGGCGGTGAAGCTTTCTTT
CASRPATGGGEAFF
>TRBJ1-6|-|14|-|TRBV27
TGTGCCAGCAGTTTATCCCGGGGGGATTCACCCCTCCACTTT
CASSLSRGDSPLHF
>TRBJ2-3|TRBD1|13|-|TRBV6-5
TGTGCCAGCAGTCTACAGGGGGCCTATACGCAGTATTTT
CASSLQGAYTQYF
>TRBJ1-2|-|13|-|TRBV9
TGTGCCAGCAGCGTAGAGATCGGGGGGCCTTTGTCCTTC
CASSVEIGGPLSF
>TRBJ2-7|-|15|-|TRBV2
TGTGCCAGCAAACCATACACAGGGAGCTCCTACGAGCAGTACTTC
CASKPYTGSSYEQYF
>TRBJ2-1|-|14|-|TRBV10-3
TGTGCCACCATGGGGCCGTCTCGGGGGAATGAGCAGTTCTTC
CATMGPSRGNEQFF
>TRBJ2-1|-|16|-|TRBV4-1
TGCGCCAGCAGCCAAGACCGTGGCCTCCTCTCCGATGAGCAGTTCTTC
CASSQDRGLLSDEQFF
>TRBJ2-3|-|15|-|TRBV6-6
TGTGCCAGCATTTGGGGAGACACTAGCACAGATACGCAGTATTTT
CASIWGDTSTDTQYF
>TRBJ1-2|TRBD1|18|-|TRBV29-1
TGCAGCGTTGAAGATCTCTCCGGGACAGGCCCTACTAACTATGGCTACACCTTC
CSVEDLSGTGPTNYGYTF
>TRBJ2-1|TRBD2|15|-|TRBV5-1
TGCGCCAGCAGCTTAAGCGGGGGGAACTACAATGAGCAGTTCTTC
CASSLSGGNYNEQFF
>TRBJ2-3|TRBD2|17|-|TRBV4-3
TGCGCCAGCAGCCAAGGTCCTGGCGGGGGGGACTTAGATACGCAGTATTTT
CASSQGPGGGDLDTQYF
>TRBJ1-1|-|15|-|TRBV3-1/TRBV3-2
TGTGCCAGCAGCGTTCGGGGAGAAGCGAACACTGAAGCTTTCTTT
CASSVRGEANTEAFF
>TRBJ1-1|-|15|-|TRBV7-9
TGTGCCAGCACCCTCATAGGAGGTGGGGAAACTGAAGCTTTCTTT
CASTLIGGGETEAFF
>TRBJ1-2|TRBD1|19|-|TRBV19
TGTGCCGCTCGCGGAGGCATTTTCCGGGACAGGGGGATGAACTATGGCTACACCTTC
CAARGGIFRDRGMNYGYTF
>TRBJ1-5|-|13|-|TRBV2
TGTGCCAGCAGAGGGGACTGGAATCAGCCCCAGCATTTT
CASRGDWNQPQHF
>TRBJ2-3|TRBD2|16|once|TRBV6-6
TGTGCCAGCAGTTTAACTAGCGGGGGGAGGGCAGATACGCAGTATTTT
CASSLTSGGRADTQYF
>TRBJ1-2|-|13|-|TRBV27
TGTGCCAGCAGTTTGGGCAGGGGTTATGGCTACACCTTC
CASSLGRGYGYTF
>TRBJ1-2|-|14|-|TRBV28
TGTGCCAGCAGTTATCCGGGAGGGGGCTATGGCTACACCTTC
CASSYPGGGYGYTF
>TRBJ2-1|TRBD2|15|-|TRBV5-1
TGCGCCAGCAGCCTACCGGGGGGGCCCTACAATGAGCAGTTCTTC
CASSLPGGPYNEQFF
>TRBJ1-2|-|13|-|TRBV19
TGTGCCAGTCTTGATAACTATTACTATGGCTACACCTTC
CASLDNYYYGYTF
>TRBJ1-2|-|14|-|TRBV7-2
TGTGCCAGCAGCAGGGGGACCCAGGAGTATGGCTACACCTTC
CASSRGTQEYGYTF
>TRBJ2-6|-|13|-|TRBV30
TGTGCCTGGAGTGGGAGGTATGCCAACGTCCTGACTTTC
CAWSGRYANVLTF
>TRBJ2-3|-|13|-|TRBV29-1
TGCAGCGTTGAAGCCCCTCAACTGGATACGCAGTATTTT
CSVEAPQLDTQYF
>TRBJ2-3|-|14|once|TRBV30
TGTGCCTGGAGTACGTGGGAGCCCGCAGATACGCAGTATTTT
CAWSTWEPADTQYF
>TRBJ2-7|-|14|-|TRBV11-3
TGTGCCAGCAGCGCGGGGGCCAATTCCTACGAGCAGTACTTC
CASSAGANSYEQYF
>TRBJ2-2|TRBD2|15|-|TRBV7-3
TGTGCCAGCAGCCGTAGCGGGGGCGGCACCGGGGAGCTGTTTTTT
CASSRSGGGTGELFF
>TRBJ2-1|TRBD1|13|-|TRBV28
TGTGCCACTACCAAATCAGGGGGAAATGAGCAGTTCTTC
CATTKSGGNEQFF
>TRBJ1-2|TRBD1|16|-|TRBV11-3
TGTGCCAGCAGCTTAAGGCGGGACAGACCCAACTATGGCTACACCTTC
CASSLRRDRPNYGYTF
>TRBJ1-6|-|13|-|TRBV5-6
TGTGCCAGCAGCTTAAGGGGCCTCGGGTCCCTCCACTTT
CASSLRGLGSLHF
>TRBJ1-4|TRBD1|18|-|TRBV18
TGTGCCAGCTCACTATTGGCAGGGGGAGTTTCAACTAATGAAAAACTGTTTTTT
CASSLLAGGVSTNEKLFF
>TRBJ1-5|TRBD1|18|-|TRBV12-5
TGTGCTAGTGGTTTGCTGACAGGGACGTTTAATTTTAATCAGCCCCAGCATTTT
CASGLLTGTFNFNQPQHF
>TRBJ2-1|TRBD2|16|-|TRBV2
TGTGCCAGCAGCGTACGTCTAGCGGGGGGGCCAACTGAGCAGTTCTTC
CASSVRLAGGPTEQFF
>TRBJ1-1|TRBD1|17|-|TRBV5-1
TGCGCCAGCAGCCCCCGGACAGGGAAAGGTAGAACGGCTGAAGCTTTCTTT
CASSPRTGKGRTAEAFF
>TRBJ1-1|-|14|-|TRBV2
TGTGCCAGCAGTGGAGGAGGCAGGAACACTGAAGCTTTCTTT
CASSGGGRNTEAFF
>TRBJ1-5|-|16|-|TRBV4-1
TGCGCCAGCAGCCCCTCCGTGCCAGGGTTGAATCAGCCCCAGCATTTT
CASSPSVPGLNQPQHF
>TRBJ1-2|-|12|-|TRBV12-5
TGTGCTAGTGGTTTCGTTAACTATGGCTACACCTTC
CASGFVNYGYTF
>TRBJ1-4|-|13|-|TRBV19
TGTGCCAGTAGGGACAGAATTAATGAAAAACTGTTTTTT
CASRDRINEKLFF
>TRBJ2-1|-|17|-|TRBV7-9
TGTGCCAGCAGCTCTGCCCTGACAGGCGACTCCTACAATGAGCAGTTCTTC
CASSSALTGDSYNEQFF